A selection of T cell receptor beta chains follows, all from one sample in a study of blood T cell repertoires in COVID-19. Repertoires were generated with immunoSEQ multiplex PCR, while TCRdb's copy carries only in-frame clones and drops some. Altogether roughly 160,000 clones are present, 88% being singletons, with the ten largest covering more than 2%. The specimen was peripheral blood. Receptors were obtained from a man between 50 and 59 years old who had recovered from COVID-19. The CDR3 runs from the conserved cysteine through the conserved F or W. The D gene is left open where the match is weak. Only some rows state a clone size, as once, few, many or a class for expanded clones.

>TRBJ1-5|-|-|TRBV28
CASSSGLASNQPQHF
TGTGCCAGCAGTTCCGGACTGGCTAGCAATCAGCCCCAGCATTTT
>TRBJ2-2|-|TRBD2|TRBV7-3
CASSLSGGTGELFF
TGTGCCAGCAGCTTAAGCGGGGGCACCGGGGAGCTGTTTTTT
>TRBJ1-6|-|-|TRBV18
CASSDNQESPLHF
TGTGCCAGCTCAGATAATCAGGAATCACCCCTCCACTTT
>TRBJ2-7|-|TRBD1|TRBV5-1
CASSLTGDSSYEQYF
TGCGCCAGCAGCCTAACAGGGGACAGCTCCTACGAGCAGTACTTC
>TRBJ1-5|-|-|TRBV28
CASSFTGGSNQPQHF
TGTGCCAGCAGTTTCACAGGCGGTAGCAATCAGCCCCAGCATTTT
>TRBJ2-2|-|-|TRBV24-1
CATPRMGQNTGELFF
TGTGCCACTCCGCGTATGGGACAGAACACCGGGGAGCTGTTTTTT
>TRBJ2-5|-|TRBD1|TRBV24-1
CATSDPDRVGETQYF
TGTGCCACCAGTGACCCCGACAGGGTAGGCGAGACCCAGTACTTC
>TRBJ1-3|-|-|TRBV5-1
CASSLTGTFSGNTIYF
TGCGCCAGCAGCTTGACAGGAACTTTCTCTGGAAACACCATATATTTT
>TRBJ2-6|-|-|TRBV19
CAIGRGSGANVLTF
TGTGCCATCGGAAGGGGGTCTGGGGCCAACGTCCTGACTTTC
>TRBJ1-4|-|TRBD1|TRBV7-9
CASSRQGNWEKLFF
TGTGCCAGCAGCCGACAGGGCAATTGGGAAAAACTGTTTTTT
>TRBJ2-1|-|-|TRBV7-3
CASSPGIAGAYNEQFF
TGTGCCAGCAGCCCTGGGATTGCGGGGGCGTACAATGAGCAGTTCTTC
>TRBJ2-7|-|-|TRBV2
CASSDGGRSYEQYF
TGTGCCAGCAGCGACGGAGGCCGCTCCTACGAGCAGTACTTC
>TRBJ1-4|-|TRBD1|TRBV9
CASSGRGVGTNEKLFF
TGTGCCAGCAGCGGCAGGGGGGTAGGAACTAATGAAAAACTGTTTTTT
>TRBJ1-2|-|-|TRBV25-1
CASSEGGRGRTYGYTF
TGTGCCAGCAGTGAGGGGGGTCGGGGACGAACCTATGGCTACACCTTC
>TRBJ2-7|-|TRBD2|TRBV28
CASLRGGYEQYF
TGTGCCAGCCTCCGGGGAGGGTACGAGCAGTACTTC
>TRBJ1-1|-|-|TRBV9
CASSPRHPGMNTEAFF
TGTGCCAGCAGCCCTCGACACCCCGGAATGAACACTGAAGCTTTCTTT
>TRBJ2-1|-|-|TRBV11-2
CASSSRIMVTPNNEQFF
TGTGCCAGCAGCTCGAGGATTATGGTCACACCAAACAATGAGCAGTTCTTC
>TRBJ1-2|-|TRBD1|TRBV7-9
CASSPRDREEYGYTF
TGTGCCAGCAGCCCCCGGGACAGGGAGGAGTATGGCTACACCTTC
>TRBJ1-2|-|TRBD1|TRBV3-1/TRBV3-2
CASSQAVGQRDRYTF
TGTGCCAGCAGCCAAGCCGTGGGACAGAGAGATCGCTACACCTTC
>TRBJ1-6|-|TRBD1|TRBV25-1
CASTGTAASPLHF
TGTGCCAGCACTGGGACAGCGGCTTCACCCCTCCACTTT
>TRBJ2-6|-|-|TRBV19
CASSIVRDSGANVLTF
TGTGCCAGTAGTATAGTCAGGGACTCTGGGGCCAACGTCCTGACTTTC
>TRBJ1-2|few|-|TRBV2
CASSASQGDGYTF
TGTGCCAGCAGTGCTTCACAGGGAGATGGCTACACCTTC
>TRBJ1-5|few|TRBD1|TRBV6-2/TRBV6-3
CASSPRRGHNQPQHF
TGTGCCAGCAGTCCCCGCAGGGGGCACAATCAGCCCCAGCATTTT
>TRBJ1-2|-|TRBD1|TRBV9
CASSAGTVDYGYTF
TGTGCCAGCAGCGCCGGGACAGTGGATTATGGCTACACCTTC
>TRBJ2-3|-|-|TRBV5-6
CASRPIMTQTDTQYF
TGTGCCAGCAGGCCGATTATGACACAAACAGATACGCAGTATTTT
>TRBJ1-2|-|-|TRBV30
CAWSVGFQGKSNYGYTF
TGTGCCTGGAGTGTAGGTTTTCAGGGGAAGAGTAACTATGGCTACACCTTC
>TRBJ1-2|-|-|TRBV5-4
CASSLVGQGYGYTF
TGTGCCAGCAGCTTGGTGGGCCAGGGCTATGGCTACACCTTC
>TRBJ1-5|-|-|TRBV28
CASRRGGSNQPQHF
TGTGCCAGCAGGAGGGGAGGGTCGAATCAGCCCCAGCATTTT
>TRBJ1-3|-|TRBD1|TRBV6-6
CASSYSIDRVGNTIYF
TGTGCCAGCAGTTATTCTATCGACAGGGTCGGAAACACCATATATTTT
>TRBJ2-7|-|-|TRBV19
CASSTLRGMTSAEQYF
TGTGCCAGTAGTACACTCCGCGGGATGACTTCTGCCGAGCAGTACTTC
>TRBJ1-2|-|-|TRBV12-3/TRBV12-4
CASSRQIGDGYTF
TGTGCCAGCAGCCGACAGATCGGAGATGGCTACACCTTC
>TRBJ2-3|-|-|TRBV7-2
CASSVEWGRADTQYF
TGTGCCAGCAGCGTAGAGTGGGGCCGAGCAGATACGCAGTATTTT
>TRBJ2-1|-|-|TRBV30
CAWVMSSYNEQFF
TGTGCCTGGGTCATGAGCTCCTACAATGAGCAGTTCTTC
>TRBJ2-1|-|TRBD1|TRBV4-1
CASSQQGDPYNEQFF
TGCGCCAGCAGCCAGCAGGGGGACCCTTACAATGAGCAGTTCTTC
>TRBJ2-3|-|-|TRBV5-1
CASSLGDSVWDTQYF
TGCGCCAGCAGCTTGGGTGACAGTGTGTGGGATACGCAGTATTTT
>TRBJ2-7|-|TRBD2|TRBV5-3
CARSPMEGHPSTREGYEQYF
TGTGCCAGAAGCCCGATGGAGGGACACCCTTCGACGCGGGAGGGGTACGAGCAGTACTTC
>TRBJ2-2|-|-|TRBV5-3
CASRTWQLFF
TGTGCCAGCCGCACCTGGCAGCTGTTTTTT
>TRBJ2-7|-|-|TRBV4-3
CASSQEGGHFPTQQYF
TGCGCCAGCAGCCAAGAGGGAGGACATTTTCCTACGCAGCAGTACTTC
>TRBJ1-3|-|-|TRBV19
CASSIGTNGNTIYF
TGTGCCAGTAGTATTGGAACTAATGGAAACACCATATATTTT
>TRBJ2-7|-|-|TRBV27
CASVIRAGNSYEQYF
TGTGCCAGCGTCATACGAGCAGGGAACTCCTACGAGCAGTACTTC
>TRBJ2-7|-|-|TRBV27
CASTMGGEQYF
TGTGCCAGCACCATGGGGGGCGAGCAGTACTTC
>TRBJ2-6|once|-|TRBV24-1
CATSAGGPGANVLTF
TGTGCCACCAGTGCCGGGGGTCCCGGGGCCAACGTCCTGACTTTC
>TRBJ2-3|-|TRBD2|TRBV7-9
CASSPGLIRLDTQYF
TGTGCCAGCAGCCCGGGACTAATCCGGTTAGATACGCAGTATTTT
>TRBJ2-1|-|-|TRBV19
CASSPRGRAYNEQFF
TGTGCCAGTAGTCCAAGGGGAAGGGCTTACAATGAGCAGTTCTTC
>TRBJ2-1|-|-|TRBV9
CASIPLGASNEQFF
TGTGCCAGCATCCCATTGGGGGCCTCAAATGAGCAGTTCTTC
>TRBJ2-5|-|TRBD1|TRBV4-1
CASSQVTGAETQYF
TGCGCCAGCAGCCAAGTCACAGGGGCAGAGACCCAGTACTTC
>TRBJ2-4|-|-|TRBV24-1
CATSDGGRNIQYF
TGTGCCACGAGCGACGGCGGAAGGAACATTCAGTACTTC
>TRBJ2-7|once|TRBD1|TRBV6-5
CASQNGQGVHEQYF
TGTGCCAGCCAAAACGGACAGGGGGTCCACGAGCAGTACTTC
>TRBJ1-1|-|TRBD1|TRBV3-1/TRBV3-2
CASSQLGTGRAEAFF
TGTGCCAGCAGCCAACTCGGGACAGGGAGGGCTGAAGCTTTCTTT
>TRBJ2-3|-|-|TRBV29-1
CSVLDPRGTGITDTQYF
TGCAGCGTTCTTGATCCCCGGGGGACGGGTATCACAGATACGCAGTATTTT
>TRBJ1-1|-|TRBD1|TRBV2
CASMGTGGTEAFF
TGTGCCAGCATGGGGACAGGGGGCACTGAAGCTTTCTTT
>TRBJ1-2|-|TRBD1|TRBV5-1
CASSDRTDRDGYTF
TGCGCCAGCAGCGACAGGACCGACAGGGATGGCTACACCTTC
>TRBJ2-3|-|-|TRBV28
CASSPLGEGTDTQYF
TGTGCCAGCAGCCCCCTTGGGGAGGGCACAGATACGCAGTATTTT